Sequencing of this T cell receptor (beta chain) was carried out in a study of CD8 T cells in Susac syndrome. The CDR3 consists of 13 residues. V gave up 6 bases and J gave up 7 bases, with 15 bases separating them. Germline V gene lookup returns CDR1 SNHLY and CDR2 FYNNEI. Peripheral blood CD8+ and CD4+ T cells were profiled by TCR beta sequencing. It was healthy donors who served as the controls, matched for age and sex. Negative isolation yielded CD4+ and CD8+ T cells, and FACS enriched TEMRA cells. cDNA came from approximately 0.5 to 1 ug RNA primed by random hexamers. An immunoSEQ multiplex PCR generated amplified TCR beta CDR3 products spanning 54 Vbeta and 13 Jbeta. TCRdb analysed the immunoSEQ multiplex PCR reads with MiXCR anew, one entry per CDR3 protein. The sample holds about 130,000 distinct CDR3 sequences, roughly 95% seen once.

The chain has TRBV2 and TRBJ2-5; D might be TRBD2 (5 bases). This TCR derives from a human donor in good health. The sequencing sample was made of CD4+ T cells from PBMCs. The DNA of the CDR3 is TGTGCCAGCAGGGTAGTTTACCGGGGGACCCAGTACTTC. It codes for CASRVVYRGTQYF. The whole variable domain, remainder taken from reference TRBV2 and TRBJ2-5, is EPEVTQTPSHQVTQMGQEVILRCVPISNHLYFYWYRQILGQKVEFLVSFYNNEISEKSEIFDDQFSVERPDGSNFTLKIRSTKLEDSAMYFCASRVVYRGTQYFGPGTRLLVL.